A single sample is the source of the 29 T cell receptor beta chains below, sequenced in a study of molecular identifiers for immune sequencing clone quantification (dated by TCRdb to 2016 to 2019). The library relied on PCR. These reads were obtained on a NextSeq 500. TCRdb's own reprocessing of the public reads used fastp at Q25 and MiXCR and kept productive beta chains. Duplicate CDR3 protein sequences are folded into a single record with the most common DNA and genes. Recorded for this sample are 80,000 to 130,000 distinct CDR3 sequences; roughly 34% of them occurred a single time. 4% to 5% of the sample goes to the ten largest clones. The sample consisted of naive CD8+ T cells from blood, with Jurkat cell RNA spiked in. The sample's cell subset or site label is to be understood as: FACS-sorted CD8+CD4-CCR7+CD45RA+ naive T cells. These receptor sequences come from a human donor in good health. Some libraries in this study had Jurkat cell RNA spiked in.

The chain recombines TRBV9 with TRBJ2-3; D not resolved. This CDR3 comprises 14 residues. The germline gives CDR1 SGDLS, CDR2 YYNGEE. V was pared by 7 bases and J by 1 base, with 13 bases between. The CDR3 region is CASGPDGRTDTQYF. The CDR3 region has the DNA TGTGCCAGCGGGCCGGACGGACGCACAGATACGCAGTATTTT.

As regards this clonotype: One end of the junction varies from germline; a read error may be responsible. The gene calls are TRBV23-1 and TRBJ2-6, with D possibly being TRBD1 (6 bases). TRBV23-1 is labeled an ORF, and its function is uncertain. The CDR3 consists of 16 residues. The CDR3 sequence is CASRQLLGAGANVQTF. As DNA, the CDR3 is TGCGCCAGCAGGCAACTCCTGGGGGCTGGGGCCAACGTCCAGACATTC.

This clonotype has only a few counts. This chain joins TRBV27 and TRBJ1-2; unclear D gene. CDR3 length equals 13 residues. Germline CDR1 and CDR2: MNHEY and SMNVEV (reference sequence). The ends were cut back, 0 bases at V and 2 bases at J, with 4 bases in the middle. The CDR3 DNA reads TGTGCCAGCAGTTTATCAGTCAACTATGGCTACACCTTC. It encodes CASSLSVNYGYTF.

This clonotype appeared many times. The chain uses TRBV7-9 and TRBJ2-7; D ambiguous. V shed 2 bases and J shed 6 bases, with 11 bases lying between them. The CDR3 consists of 13 residues. Germline CDR1 SEHNR, CDR2 FQNEAQ (reference sequence). CDR3 residues: CASSLLPWPEQYF. DNA of the CDR3: TGTGCCAGCAGCTTACTCCCCTGGCCCGAGCAGTACTTC.

In its sample, this clonotype was seen many times. This rearrangement joins TRBV28 to TRBJ2-3; 7 bases line up with TRBD2. Germline V gene data show CDR1 as MDHEN and CDR2 as SYDVKM. The CDR3 consists of 16 residues. V dropped 1 base and J dropped 0; count of bases not matched to a gene: 4. The CDR3 loop reads CASSLSASGSTDTQYF. CDR3 nucleotide sequence: TGTGCCAGCAGTTTATCGGCTAGCGGTAGCACAGATACGCAGTATTTT.

This clonotype was seen at least ten times. J is TRBJ2-3 and V is TRBV20-1; 8 nucleotides agree with TRBD2. CDR1 is DFQATT, CDR2 SNEGSKA, per germline (reference sequence). The CDR3 length is 21 residues. Trimming removed 0 bases from V and 0 bases from J; junction bases left unmatched: 20. CDR3 in DNA: TGCAGTGCTAGAGAAGCGGCGGGAGGCTTGATTATAACTTTAAGCACAGATACGCAGTATTTT. Translating gives CSAREAAGGLIITLSTDTQYF.

Ten or more counts support this clonotype. This chain joins TRBV12-3 or TRBV12-4 and TRBJ2-1, with 12 bases fitting TRBD2. The V segment lost 3 bases and the J segment 8 bases; nucleotides outside the gene matches: 2. There are 14 residues in the CDR3. The CDR3 bases are TGTGCCAGCAGTTTTCTAGCGGGAGGGGATGAGCAGTTCTTC. This gives the protein CASSFLAGGDEQFF.

The gene calls are TRBV5-1 and TRBJ2-7, with 7 nucleotides matching TRBD1. Germline CDR1 is SGHRS and CDR2 is YFSETQ. The CDR3 loop spans 14 amino acids. Trimming took 2 bases from V and 5 from J; bases not matched to a gene: 7. The CDR3 spells CASSFVTGLDEQYF. The DNA of the CDR3 is TGCGCCAGCAGCTTTGTGACAGGGTTAGACGAGCAGTACTTC.

The chain is built from TRBV7-8 and TRBJ2-7; D might be TRBD2 (5 bases). Looked up from germline, CDR1 is SGHVS and CDR2 is FQNEAQ. The V end lost 2 bases, the J end lost 6 bases, and 8 bases lay between the germline ends. The CDR3 has 12 residues. The CDR3 here is CASSLPGFEQYF. In nucleotides, the CDR3 is TGTGCCAGCAGCTTACCGGGGTTCGAGCAGTACTTC.

Details on this clonotype: Germline and junction disagree at one end, which may indicate a read error. This chain joins TRBV7-8 and TRBJ2-5, with D unresolved. The CDR3 length is 16 residues. Germline V gives CDR1 SGHVS, CDR2 FQNEAQ. The DNA of the CDR3 is TGTGCCAGCAGCTTTTACTTCTCTCACTCCCAAGAGCCCCAGTACTTC. Protein sequence: CASSFYFSHSQEPQYF.

This clonotype appeared a few times. The chain couples TRBV12-3 or TRBV12-4 to TRBJ2-7; D is unclear. This CDR3 spans 12 amino acids. Trimming removed 6 bases at V and 2 bases at J, with 8 bases between. CDR3 in DNA: TGTGCCAGCAGCCCCCGTCCCTACGAGCAGTACTTC. This encodes CASSPRPYEQYF.

This clonotype has a count of ten or more. DNA for the CDR3: TGTGCCAGCAGTTTCGGGGTTGGGCTGTTATTCACAGATACGCAGTATTTT. It translates to CASSFGVGLLFTDTQYF. The rearrangement joins TRBV28 to TRBJ2-3; maybe TRBD2 (5 bases). The CDR3 loop spans 17 amino acids. CDR1 is MDHEN, CDR2 SYDVKM, per germline. V was cut by 3 bases and J by 2 bases, with 18 bases left in between.

The chain joins TRBV7-6 to TRBJ2-5; no clear D gene. Trimming removed 5 bases from V and 2 bases from J, with 15 bases in between. The CDR3 is 15 amino acids. Germline CDR1 SGHVS, CDR2 FNYEAQ. The CDR3 sequence is CASSHERSPQETQYF. CDR3 in DNA: TGTGCCAGCAGCCACGAACGTAGCCCTCAAGAGACCCAGTACTTC.

This sequence joins TRBV11-2 and TRBJ2-5; 15 bases fit TRBD2. This CDR3 is 15 amino acids long. Germline V gives CDR1 SGHAT, CDR2 FQNNGV. Losses at the gene ends were 5 bases for V and 4 bases for J; bases not matched to a gene: 2. The CDR3 sequence: CASSRGLAGGETQYF. The CDR3 nucleotides are TGTGCCAGCAGCCGGGGACTAGCGGGAGGAGAGACCCAGTACTTC.

Note on this clonotype: One junction end does not reproduce the germline sequence, and a read error may be involved. The chain carries TRBV20-1 and TRBJ1-2; the D gene is possibly TRBD1 (6 bases). CDR1 DFQATT and CDR2 SNEGSKA come from the germline V gene (reference sequence). CDR3 length: 12 residues. As DNA, the CDR3 is TGCAGTGCTTGGACAGCCAACTATGGCTCCACCTTC. This codes for CSAWTANYGSTF.

This clonotype was seen more than once but under ten times. V gene TRBV12-3 or TRBV12-4 combines with J gene TRBJ2-5; the match to TRBD2 covers 7 bases. The CDR3 loop spans 17 amino acids. The V gene end was trimmed by 6 bases and the J gene end by 1 base; junction bases not matched to a gene: 14. CDR3 sequence reads: CASSLLPGGSPQETQYF. The DNA for the CDR3 is TGTGCCAGCAGCCTCTTGCCGGGCGGGAGCCCCCAAGAGACCCAGTACTTC.

V usage is TRBV7-9 and J usage is TRBJ1-5; D is unresolved. The germline CDR1 and CDR2 sequences are SEHNR and FQNEAQ (reference sequence). Trimming stripped 2 bases from V and 0 bases from J, with 8 bases between. The CDR3 spans 15 residues. CDR3 residues: CASSLSGDSNQPQHF. The CDR3 bases are TGTGCCAGCAGCTTATCCGGGGATAGCAATCAGCCCCAGCATTTT.

This clonotype showed up just a few times. The chain couples TRBV27 to TRBJ1-2, with 9 bases aligning to TRBD1. Germline V gene data show CDR1 as MNHEY and CDR2 as SMNVEV (reference sequence). The CDR3 length is 13 residues. Losses at the gene ends were 3 bases for V and 7 bases for J; bases not matched to a gene: 3. The CDR3 bases are TGTGCCAGCAGTTTTACAGGGGGCGTTGGCTACACCTTC. It encodes CASSFTGGVGYTF.

The chain has TRBV12-3 or TRBV12-4 and TRBJ1-1; tentatively, D is TRBD1 (5 bases). V lost 1 base to trimming and J lost 12 bases, with 12 bases between them. The CDR3 contains 12 residues. CDR3 region: CASSLVWGVPFF. As DNA, the CDR3 is TGTGCCAGCAGTTTAGTCTGGGGGGTCCCTTTCTTT.

This clonotype was observed many times. The chain is built from TRBV7-2 and TRBJ2-7; D might be TRBD1 or TRBD2, each matching 6 bases. The CDR3 is made up of 14 amino acids. CDR1 and CDR2 (germline): SGHTA, FQGNSA. Trimming left V 3 bases short and J 7 bases short, with 16 bases between. The CDR3 spells CASSLGGLGGEQYF. Here the CDR3 DNA reads TGTGCCAGCAGCTTGGGGGGCCTAGGGGGAGAGCAGTACTTC. The full variable domain, in which reference TRBV7-2 and TRBJ2-7 provide the parts outside the CDR3, is GAGVSQSPSNKVTEKGKDVELRCDPISGHTALYWYRQSLGQGLEFLIYFQGNSAPDKSGLPSDRFSAERTGGSVSTLTIQRTQQEDSAVYLCASSLGGLGGEQYFGPGTRLTVT.

In this sample, this clonotype turned up many times. This chain joins TRBV28 and TRBJ2-7, with D perhaps TRBD1 (6 bases). The CDR3 is 14 amino acids. V lost 4 bases, J lost 5 bases, and 15 bases lay in between. The germline CDR1 and CDR2 sequences are MDHEN and SYDVKM. The DNA for the CDR3 is TGTGCCAGCAGTTCCCGGGACACGGAGGACGAGCAGTACTTC. This encodes CASSSRDTEDEQYF.

The CDR3 nucleotides are TGTGCCAGCAGACTTACCGGGACCGGACAGTTCTTC. It is translated as CASRLTGTGQFF. V gene TRBV14 combines with J gene TRBJ2-1; D possibly matches TRBD1 or TRBD2 (5 bases each). Germline V CDR1 and CDR2: SGHDN, FVKESK. This CDR3 spans 12 amino acids. V was pared by 6 bases and J by 13 bases, with 16 bases between.

The chain has TRBV20-1 and TRBJ2-7; D uncertain. Deletions cut 1 base from V and 3 bases from J, with 13 bases between. Germline CDR1 DFQATT, CDR2 SNEGSKA (reference sequence). CDR3 length: 14 amino acids. CDR3 bases: TGCAGTGCTAGAGCCACGGACCGACGCTACGAGCAGTACTTC. It specifies CSARATDRRYEQYF.

This clonotype has a handful of counts. This sequence joins TRBV12-3 or TRBV12-4 and TRBJ2-2, with D perhaps assigned TRBD1 or TRBD2 (5 bases each). The V end lost 4 bases, the J end lost 0 bases, and 9 bases lay between the germline ends. This CDR3 region has 15 residues. CDR3 residues: CASSSGTPNTGELFF. CDR3 sequence (DNA): TGTGCCAGCAGTTCCGGGACCCCGAACACCGGGGAGCTGTTTTTT.

The chain employs TRBV12-3 or TRBV12-4 and TRBJ2-1; unclear D gene. V shed 3 bases and J shed 10 bases, with 13 bases lying between them. This CDR3 spans 13 amino acids. CDR3 loop: CASSFNLVQEQFF. CDR3 nucleotide sequence: TGTGCCAGCAGTTTTAATCTAGTCCAGGAGCAGTTCTTC.

This clonotype was counted a few times. This rearrangement joins TRBV9 to TRBJ2-3; possible D gene TRBD2, 6 bases. The V gene's germline CDR1 is SGDLS and CDR2 YYNGEE. CDR3 length: 13 amino acids. V lost 6 bases and J lost 2, with 10 bases in between. The CDR3 spells CASNLATTDTQYF. CDR3 nucleotides: TGTGCCAGCAACCTAGCGACCACAGATACGCAGTATTTT. Drawing the rest from reference TRBV9 and TRBJ2-3, the complete variable domain is DSGVTQTPKHLITATGQRVTLRCSPRSGDLSVYWYQQSLDQGLQFLIQYYNGEERAKGNILERFSAQQFPDLHSELNLSSLELGDSALYFCASNLATTDTQYFGPGTRLTVL.

In regard to this clonotype: No conserved phenylalanine or tryptophan ends this CDR3, so it is likely a read error. V and J are TRBV12-3 or TRBV12-4 and TRBJ2-3; TRBD1 is a possible D gene (6 bases). Trimming pared 2 bases from V and 0 bases from J, leaving 12 bases between. CDR3 length: 16 amino acids. The CDR3 loop is CASSLFRDTSTDTQYL. The CDR3 DNA reads as TGTGCCAGCAGTTTATTCAGGGACACCAGCACAGATACGCAGTATCTT.

This clonotype was recorded at least ten times. The V and J genes are TRBV7-9 and TRBJ2-2; 8 nucleotides agree with TRBD1. J gave up 4 bases and V 11 bases, and 6 bases lay outside the gene matches. Germline assignment: CDR1 SEHNR and CDR2 FQNEAQ (reference sequence). This CDR3 has 13 residues. The CDR3 nucleotides read TGTGCCCCAGGGGGCAAAGGCACCGGGGAGCTGTTTTTT. Translated: CAPGGKGTGELFF. Full variable domain (remainder filled in from reference TRBV7-9 and TRBJ2-2): DTGVSQNPRHKITKRGQNVTFRCDPISEHNRLYWYRQTLGQGPEFLTYFQNEAQLEKSRLLSDRFSAERPKGSFSTLEIQRTEQGDSAMYLCAPGGKGTGELFFGEGSRLTVL.

A few counts support this clonotype. The chain recombines TRBV20-1 with TRBJ2-7; 8 nucleotides line up with TRBD1. CDR1 and CDR2 from the germline V gene are DFQATT and SNEGSKA (reference sequence). This CDR3 has 16 residues. Trimming at V came to 0 bases and at J to 7 bases, leaving 14 bases not matched to a gene. The CDR3 spells CSARDLRGQGAGEQYF. In DNA form, the CDR3 reads TGCAGTGCTAGAGATCTGCGTGGTCAGGGGGCCGGTGAGCAGTACTTC.